These 23 T cell receptor beta chains were all obtained from the same sample, sequenced in a study of cytomegalovirus exposure and HLA in healthy donors. The PCR made use of 60 Vbeta and 13 Jbeta primers. This table comes from immunoSEQ multiplex PCR, and its TCRdb copy is limited to in-frame clones, with some not included. The sample shows about 160,000 clones, about 70% of them seen only once. The sequenced sample was PBMCs. The origin of the receptors is a woman between 40 and 55 years old in good health and CMV-seropositive.

The chain is built from TRBV19 and TRBJ1-5, with 10 positions matching TRBD1. CDR3 size: 15 residues. Per germline, CDR1 LNHDA and CDR2 SQIVND (reference sequence). V was pared by 5 bases and J by 5 bases, with 6 bases of the junction left unmatched. Here the CDR3 DNA reads TGTGCCAGTAGTTCTTGGGACAGGGGCCATCAGCCCCAGCATTTT. Protein product: CASSSWDRGHQPQHF.

This clone showed up just a few times. The chain uses TRBV7-3 and TRBJ2-7; tentatively, D is TRBD1 (5 bases). Looked up from germline, CDR1 is SGHTA and CDR2 is FQGTGA. This CDR3 spans 13 amino acids. V lost 8 bases to trimming and J lost 3 bases, with 14 bases between them. CDR3 sequence (DNA): TGTGCCAGCGGAAGGACACTTAACTACGAGCAGTACTTC. Its protein product is CASGRTLNYEQYF. Combining the CDR3 with reference TRBV7-3 and TRBJ2-7 gives the whole variable domain GAGVSQTPSNKVTEKGKYVELRCDPISGHTALYWYRQSLGQGPEFLIYFQGTGAADDSGLPNDRFFAVRPEGSVSTLKIQRTERGDSAVYLCASGRTLNYEQYFGPGTRLTVT.

The gene calls are TRBV2 and TRBJ1-2, with D maybe TRBD1 (5 bases). Germline CDR1 and CDR2: SNHLY and FYNNEI. The V end lost 4 bases, the J end lost 8 bases, and 17 bases lay between the germline ends. This CDR3 has 14 amino acids. The CDR3 coding sequence is TGTGCCAGCAGTGTATCAGGGCAGTTGTACGGCTACACCTTC. Translated, it gives CASSVSGQLYGYTF.

This clone was seen more than once but under ten times. The chain recombines TRBV7-2 with TRBJ2-3; TRBD2 agrees at 11 bases. The V gene end was trimmed by 1 base and the J gene end by 4 bases; junction bases not matched to a gene: 7. There are 17 residues in the CDR3. CDR1 SGHTA and CDR2 FQGNSA come from the germline V gene. This CDR3 reads CASSLVGTSGSADTQYF. For the CDR3, the DNA is TGTGCCAGCAGCTTAGTGGGCACTAGCGGGAGTGCAGATACGCAGTATTTT.

This chain connects TRBV9 to TRBJ2-2; a weak D match, TRBD1 (5 bases). CDR1 and CDR2 (germline): SGDLS, YYNGEE. This CDR3 region has 14 residues. V dropped 2 bases and J dropped 6 bases, with 11 bases sitting between them. The CDR3 region is CASSVEGVPGELFF. The CDR3, as DNA: TGTGCCAGCAGCGTGGAAGGGGTCCCCGGGGAGCTGTTTTTT.

The chain uses TRBV19 and TRBJ2-2, with 8 bases matching TRBD1. The CDR3 covers 16 residues. Germline CDR1 is LNHDA and CDR2 is SQIVND (reference sequence). Germline trimming cut 1 base from V and 5 bases from J; bases unmatched to any gene: 6. CDR3 coding DNA: TGTGCCAGTAGTATAGTAAGCAGGGGGCCGACCGGGGAGCTGTTTTTT. It codes for CASSIVSRGPTGELFF.

The chain links TRBV18 to TRBJ2-1; no definite D call. V was trimmed by 4 bases and J by 10 bases, leaving 17 bases between them. This CDR3 has 14 residues. Germline V CDR1 and CDR2: KGHSH, LQKENI. CDR3 nucleotides: TGTGCCAGCTCACTAATCACCCCAGAGGCGGAGCAGTTCTTC. As protein: CASSLITPEAEQFF.

To note about this clone: The junction differs from germline at one of its ends, possibly a read error. The V call is TRBV19, the J call TRBJ1-4; 10 bases agree with TRBD1. This CDR3 is 14 amino acids long. Germline CDR1 and CDR2: LNHDA and SQIVND (reference sequence). CDR3 residues: CASNSDRGNEKLFF. CDR3 DNA sequence: TGTGCCAGTAACTCGGACAGGGGGAATGAAAAATTGTTTTTT.

This chain uses TRBV13 with TRBJ2-7; TRBD1 matches 7 bases. The CDR3 sequence is 14 residues long. The germline V gene encodes CDR1 PRHDT and CDR2 FYEKMQ (reference sequence). V shed 6 bases and J 1 base; nucleotides not matched to a gene: 6. CDR3 amino acids: CASSLLTGSYEQYF. The CDR3 DNA sequence: TGTGCCAGCAGTTTACTGACAGGGTCCTACGAGCAGTACTTC.

The sample holds a few counts of this clone. This chain uses TRBV11-2 with TRBJ1-4; unclear D gene. The V end lost 7 bases, the J end lost 7 bases, and 13 bases lay between the germline ends. The CDR3 consists of 13 residues. CDR1 SGHAT and CDR2 FQNNGV come from the germline V gene. The CDR3 reads CASKLSGSEKLFF. The CDR3 DNA sequence: TGTGCCAGCAAATTGTCGGGTAGTGAAAAACTGTTTTTT. Full variable domain (missing parts from reference TRBV11-2 and TRBJ1-4): EAGVAQSPRYKIIEKRQSVAFWCNPISGHATLYWYQQILGQGPKLLIQFQNNGVVDDSQLPKDRFSAERLKGVDSTLKIQPAKLEDSAVYLCASKLSGSEKLFFGSGTQLSVL.

This clone showed up just a few times. CDR3 sequence reads: CASSEDYREQYF. The CDR3 DNA is TGTGCCAGCAGTGAGGACTATCGTGAGCAGTACTTC. The J gene is TRBJ2-7, the V gene TRBV2; weak D call: TRBD2 (6 bases). CDR1 SNHLY and CDR2 FYNNEI come from the germline V gene. The CDR3 sequence is 12 residues long. The germline V and J ends were trimmed by 3 bases and 7 bases, with 10 bases remaining between them.

The genes are TRBV27 and TRBJ1-1; no clear D gene. V was pared by 8 bases and J by 1 base, with 17 bases between. Germline CDR1 reads MNHEY; CDR2 reads SMNVEV (reference sequence). The CDR3 has 15 residues. CDR3 DNA: TGTGCCAGCGGAACAACTGGACTGCCGAACACTGAAGCTTTCTTT. It yields the protein CASGTTGLPNTEAFF.

The chain couples TRBV6-1 to TRBJ1-2; D is unresolved. The germline V and J ends were trimmed by 0 bases and 7 bases, with 21 bases remaining between them. The CDR3 has 17 residues. Germline CDR1 reads MNHNS; CDR2 reads SASEGT. CDR3: CASSEAREPLRFGGYTF. The CDR3 region has the DNA TGTGCCAGCAGTGAAGCAAGAGAGCCTCTAAGATTCGGTGGCTACACCTTC.

The chain links TRBV5-4 to TRBJ1-1, with D possibly being TRBD1 (5 bases). Trimming removed 1 base at V and 2 bases at J, with 9 bases between. Germline V gene lookup returns CDR1 SGHNT and CDR2 YYREEE (reference sequence). The CDR3 runs to 14 residues. The CDR3 sequence: CASSLYRTNTEAFF. DNA for the CDR3: TGTGCCAGCAGCTTGTACAGGACAAACACTGAAGCTTTCTTT.

This clone turned up a few times. The chain carries TRBV7-2 and TRBJ2-7; a possible D gene is TRBD2 (6 bases). The CDR3 is 15 residues long. Germline-derived CDR1 and CDR2 are SGHTA and FQGNSA. Trimming removed 2 bases at V and 3 bases at J, with 14 bases between. The DNA for the CDR3 is TGTGCCAGCAGCTTACGAAGGACGGAGGGCTACGAGCAGTACTTC. Protein sequence: CASSLRRTEGYEQYF.

The rearrangement uses TRBV7-2 and TRBJ1-2; weak D call: TRBD1 (5 bases). This CDR3 is built from 15 residues. CDR1 and CDR2 from the germline V gene are SGHTA and FQGNSA. V lost 2 bases to trimming and J lost 8 bases, with 18 bases between them. The CDR3: CASSLYRTPQPGYTF. For the CDR3, the DNA is TGTGCCAGCAGCTTATATAGGACACCTCAACCGGGCTACACCTTC.

To note about this clone: The junction departs from the called germline gene at one end, perhaps through a read error. The V call is TRBV7-9, the J call TRBJ1-4; 10 bases fit TRBD1. The germline V gene encodes CDR1 SEHNR and CDR2 FQNEAQ (reference sequence). The CDR3 spans 14 residues. CDR3 sequence reads: CSSTRTGGDEKLFF. The CDR3 nucleotides read TGTTCCAGCACCAGGACAGGGGGGGATGAAAAACTGTTTTTT.

The chain recombines TRBV5-4 with TRBJ2-5, with 10 nucleotides matching TRBD2. CDR1 is SGHNT and CDR2 is YYREEE in the germline V gene (reference sequence). The CDR3 contains 13 residues. Trimming cost V 4 bases and J 5 bases; bases outside gene matches: 2. As DNA, the CDR3 is TGTGCCAGCAGCACGGGACTAGCGGAGACCCAGTACTTC. Amino acid sequence: CASSTGLAETQYF.

The chain employs TRBV15 and TRBJ2-1; 8 positions match TRBD2. This CDR3 spans 14 amino acids. Trimming removed 0 bases from V and 6 bases from J; junction bases left unmatched: 1. Per germline, CDR1 LNHNV and CDR2 YYDKDF (reference sequence). CDR3: CATSREREGNEQFF. The CDR3 coding sequence is TGTGCCACCAGCAGAGAACGGGAGGGCAATGAGCAGTTCTTC.

This clone has only a few counts. The rearrangement links TRBV9 to TRBJ2-3; no clear D gene. The germline CDR1 and CDR2 sequences are SGDLS and YYNGEE. The CDR3 consists of 14 residues. V was trimmed by 6 bases and J by 0 bases, leaving 11 bases between them. CDR3 in amino acids: CASTRDTSTDTQYF. The DNA of the CDR3 is TGTGCCAGCACCCGCGACACGAGCACAGATACGCAGTATTTT.

The rearrangement joins TRBV9 to TRBJ2-1, with no clear D. The CDR3 has 15 amino acids. The germline V gene has CDR1 SGDLS and CDR2 YYNGEE. V lost 4 bases, J lost 0 bases, and 11 bases lay in between. The CDR3 reads CASSPPTSSYNEQFF. The CDR3 DNA reads TGTGCCAGCAGCCCCCCCACGAGCTCCTACAATGAGCAGTTCTTC.

The chain employs TRBV6-6 and TRBJ1-1; possible D gene TRBD1, 6 bases. V lost 2 bases, J lost 6 bases, and 7 bases lay in between. The CDR3 sequence is 12 residues long. Germline-derived CDR1 and CDR2 are MNHNY and SVGAGI (reference sequence). The CDR3 nucleotides read TGTGCCAGCAGTTACGGGGGCGCTGAAGCTTTCTTT. It codes for CASSYGGAEAFF.

This sequence joins TRBV7-3 and TRBJ2-7; 10 nucleotides match TRBD2. Trimming at V came to 9 bases and at J to 6 bases, leaving 5 bases not matched to a gene. The CDR3 runs to 12 residues. Germline CDR1 reads SGHTA; CDR2 reads FQGTGA. CDR3 sequence reads: CARLAGVREQYF. CDR3 DNA: TGTGCCAGGCTAGCGGGGGTTCGCGAGCAGTACTTC.